These 21 T cell receptor beta chains were all obtained from the same sample, sequenced in a study of cytomegalovirus exposure and HLA in healthy donors. PCR involved 60 Vbeta and 13 Jbeta primers. Clones were sequenced by immunoSEQ multiplex PCR, and TCRdb holds only the in-frame ones, with some missing. The clone table shows over 200,000 clones, with the ten largest holding over 0.75%. The sequenced sample was PBMCs. These receptors came from a woman aged 25 to 39 in good health and CMV-seropositive.

This rearrangement joins TRBV5-4 to TRBJ1-6, with D unresolved. The CDR3 loop spans 17 amino acids. V was trimmed by 0 bases and J by 9 bases, leaving 19 bases between them. Germline CDR1 and CDR2: SGHNT and YYREEE (reference sequence). The DNA of the CDR3 is TGTGCCAGCAGCTTGGCTAACCCCGGGAACCGGGGTTCACCCCTCCACTTT. Translation gives CASSLANPGNRGSPLHF.

J is TRBJ1-4 and V is TRBV19, with unresolved D. CDR3 size: 15 residues. The germline gives CDR1 LNHDA, CDR2 SQIVND (reference sequence). V dropped 1 base and J dropped 5 bases, with 11 bases sitting between them. The CDR3 here is CASSIVGRENEKLFF. CDR3 DNA: TGTGCCAGTAGTATAGTCGGGAGGGAGAATGAAAAACTGTTTTTT. The complete variable domain, with remaining parts taken from reference TRBV19 and TRBJ1-4, reads DGGITQSPKYLFRKEGQNVTLSCEQNLNHDAMYWYRQDPGQGLRLIYYSQIVNDFQKGDIAEGYSVSREKKESFPLTVTSAQKNPTAFYLCASSIVGRENEKLFFGSGTQLSVL.

The J gene is TRBJ2-2, the V gene TRBV30; D is undetermined. Trimming removed 4 bases at V and 4 bases at J, with 13 bases between. CDR3 length: 14 residues. CDR1 and CDR2 (germline): GTSNPN, SVGIG (reference sequence). CDR3 amino acids: CAWIPRPGTGELFF. The DNA for the CDR3 is TGTGCCTGGATTCCAAGGCCGGGCACCGGGGAGCTGTTTTTT.

On this clone: The sample carries other DNA sequences with the same CDR3. V is TRBV5-1 and J is TRBJ2-1; 9 nucleotides line up with TRBD2. CDR3 length equals 16 residues. Germline assignment: CDR1 SGHRS and CDR2 YFSETQ. The V segment lost 0 bases and the J segment 0 bases; nucleotides outside the gene matches: 1. The CDR3 DNA sequence: TGCGCCAGCAGCTTGGGACTAGCGGCCTCCTACAATGAGCAGTTCTTC. As protein: CASSLGLAASYNEQFF. Supplemented by reference TRBV5-1 and TRBJ2-1, the full variable domain reads KAGVTQTPRYLIKTRGQQVTLSCSPISGHRSVSWYQQTPGQGLQFLFEYFSETQRNKGNFPGRFSGRQFSNSRSEMNVSTLELGDSALYLCASSLGLAASYNEQFFGPGTRLTVL.

This CDR3 reads CASSSGQVYGYTF. In DNA, the CDR3 is TGCGCCAGCAGCTCAGGACAAGTCTATGGCTACACCTTC. The chain is built from TRBV5-1 and TRBJ1-2; a possible D gene is TRBD1 (5 bases). CDR3 length equals 13 residues. With 3 bases removed from V and 4 bases from J, the gap between germline ends came to 10 bases. Germline V lookup: CDR1 SGHRS, CDR2 YFSETQ.

The rearrangement joins TRBV29-1 to TRBJ2-3; 8 nucleotides agree with TRBD2. Germline-derived CDR1 and CDR2 are SQVTM and ANQGSEA. J gave up 4 bases and V 4 bases, and 1 base lay outside the gene matches. CDR3 size: 12 residues. The CDR3 DNA reads as TGCAGCGTTGGGACTAGCCCAGATACGCAGTATTTT. Translation gives CSVGTSPDTQYF.

The V call is TRBV7-8, the J call TRBJ2-7; tentative D call: TRBD1 (6 bases). Germline values: CDR1 SGHVS, CDR2 FQNEAQ. The CDR3 runs 15 residues. V gave up 5 bases and J gave up 9 bases, with 23 bases separating them. The DNA of the CDR3 is TGTGCCAGCAGCCTTAGCGCGGTCGTTGGGGGCGGGCAGTACTTC. Protein product: CASSLSAVVGGGQYF.

The J gene is TRBJ2-7, the V gene TRBV7-9; TRBD1 matches 9 bases. V shed 6 bases and J 0 bases; nucleotides not matched to a gene: 12. The CDR3 is 17 amino acids. Germline V gene lookup returns CDR1 SEHNR and CDR2 FQNEAQ (reference sequence). This chain's CDR3 is CASSGDRVFPNSYEQYF. The CDR3 DNA sequence: TGTGCCAGCAGTGGGGACAGGGTATTCCCGAACTCCTACGAGCAGTACTTC.

The gene calls are TRBV6-1 and TRBJ2-5, with D possibly matching TRBD2 (6 bases). Trimming pared 0 bases from V and 4 bases from J, leaving 12 bases between. The CDR3 length is 15 residues. Per the germline V gene, CDR1 is MNHNS and CDR2 is SASEGT. CDR3: CASSEAMMGGETQYF. The DNA of the CDR3 is TGTGCCAGCAGTGAAGCGATGATGGGGGGAGAGACCCAGTACTTC.

The chain employs TRBV9 and TRBJ2-1; 16 bases match TRBD2. The CDR3 has 17 residues. The V and J ends lost 4 bases and 9 bases, in that order; junction bases with no gene match: 10. Germline CDR1 is SGDLS and CDR2 is YYNGEE. Here the CDR3 reads CASSPGGTSGGVREQFF. The CDR3 nucleotides read TGTGCCAGCAGCCCTGGGGGGACTAGCGGGGGGGTTCGTGAGCAGTTCTTC.

The chain is built from TRBV27 and TRBJ1-4; D is possibly TRBD1 (6 bases). CDR3 length equals 16 residues. Trimming removed 6 bases at V and 10 bases at J, with 24 bases between. From germline, CDR1 is MNHEY and CDR2 SMNVEV (reference sequence). The CDR3 here is CASSPLPGHTSRKLFF. CDR3 DNA: TGTGCCAGCAGCCCGCTTCCGGGACATACGTCCCGAAAACTGTTTTTT.

The V gene is TRBV15, the J gene TRBJ1-2; perhaps TRBD1 as D (6 bases). CDR3 size: 14 residues. Looked up from germline, CDR1 is LNHNV and CDR2 is YYDKDF (reference sequence). Trimming removed 0 bases at V and 1 base at J, with 6 bases between. CDR3 sequence: CATSREDSNYGYTF. Written as DNA, the CDR3 is TGTGCCACCAGCAGAGAGGACAGTAACTATGGCTACACCTTC.

This chain connects TRBV11-2 to TRBJ2-3, with 10 bases lining up with TRBD2. The CDR3 extends over 16 amino acids. Germline-derived CDR1 and CDR2 are SGHAT and FQNNGV. Losses at the gene ends were 1 base for V and 3 bases for J; bases not matched to a gene: 4. This CDR3 reads CASSLGAGGPTDTQYF. Here the CDR3 DNA reads TGTGCCAGCAGCTTAGGAGCGGGAGGGCCAACAGATACGCAGTATTTT.

The chain employs TRBV5-6 and TRBJ2-3; 8 positions agree with TRBD1. In germline, CDR1 is SGHDT, CDR2 YYEEEE. CDR3 size: 16 residues. Trimming cost V 2 bases and J 3 bases; bases outside gene matches: 8. The CDR3 here is CASSFLSGGWTDTQYF. CDR3 nucleotide sequence: TGTGCCAGCAGCTTCTTATCAGGGGGCTGGACAGATACGCAGTATTTT.

The V call is TRBV28, the J call TRBJ2-2, with a weak D call TRBD1 (5 bases). Germline CDR1 and CDR2: MDHEN and SYDVKM. The CDR3 contains 16 residues. V was pared by 6 bases and J by 6 bases, with 20 bases between. CDR3 sequence reads: CASSILQGMRAGELFF. The CDR3 nucleotides are TGTGCCAGCAGCATTCTTCAGGGAATGAGAGCCGGGGAGCTGTTTTTT.

V usage is TRBV4-1 and J usage is TRBJ1-1; TRBD1 matches at 7 bases. Looked up from germline, CDR1 is MGHRA and CDR2 is YSYEKL. This CDR3 has 13 residues. V dropped 0 bases and J dropped 7; count of bases not matched to a gene: 2. CDR3 protein: CASSQEGGFEAFF. In DNA form, the CDR3 reads TGCGCCAGCAGCCAAGAAGGGGGCTTTGAAGCTTTCTTT.

The chain is built from TRBV27 and TRBJ2-7, with 10 nucleotides matching TRBD2. With V trimmed by 4 bases and J by 4 bases, 4 bases remained unmatched. The germline CDR1 and CDR2 sequences are MNHEY and SMNVEV (reference sequence). CDR3 length: 14 residues. The CDR3, as DNA: TGTGCCAGCAGTTGGACTAGCGGAACTTACGAGCAGTACTTC. Encoded protein: CASSWTSGTYEQYF.

The chain carries TRBV15 and TRBJ1-5; 10 bases line up with TRBD1. CDR1 and CDR2 (germline): LNHNV, YYDKDF (reference sequence). Unmatched junction bases numbered 22, after V lost 4 bases and J lost 7 bases. This CDR3 region has 20 residues. The CDR3 loop is CATSNPKAGRDRGPRQPQHF. CDR3 nucleotide sequence: TGTGCCACCAGCAACCCAAAAGCCGGCCGGGACAGGGGCCCCAGGCAGCCCCAGCATTTT.

The chain is built from TRBV13 and TRBJ2-1, with TRBD2 matching over 8 bases. The V gene's germline CDR1 is PRHDT and CDR2 FYEKMQ (reference sequence). V lost 5 bases, J lost 4 bases, and 4 bases stayed unmatched. The length of the CDR3 is 14 residues. The CDR3 coding sequence is TGTGCCAGCAGCCAACTAGCGGATTACAATGAGCAGTTCTTC. This sequence encodes CASSQLADYNEQFF.

In DNA, the CDR3 is TGTGCCAGCAGCGCGGGGGGCACTTATCGCGATACGCAGTATTTT. Translation gives CASSAGGTYRDTQYF. The chain recombines TRBV9 with TRBJ2-3; weak D call: TRBD2 (7 bases). Trimming removed 3 bases at V and 6 bases at J, with 17 bases between. The CDR3 has 15 amino acids. Germline V gene data show CDR1 as SGDLS and CDR2 as YYNGEE.

V is TRBV4-1 and J is TRBJ2-5; 10 nucleotides align to TRBD2. J lost 5 bases, V lost 4 bases, and 10 bases had no gene match. The CDR3 sequence is 16 residues long. From germline, CDR1 is MGHRA and CDR2 YSYEKL. The CDR3 sequence: CASSLFERGGRETQYF. The CDR3 bases are TGCGCCAGCAGCCTGTTCGAGCGGGGGGGCAGGGAGACCCAGTACTTC.